This is a list of T cell receptor beta chains from one sample in a study of shared clonotypes between healthy human individuals. Only in-frame clones appear in the TCRdb table, and some are missing; sequencing was by immunoSEQ multiplex PCR. The sample shows about 1.5 million clones, around 98% of them seen only once. Sequenced: naive CD4+ T cells sorted from blood. The receptors come from a man in his thirties or forties in good health. Both conserved end residues are part of each CDR3. A D gene is named only where the DNA matches it firmly. Clone sizes are given selectively: once, few, many, or a class where the clone is expanded.

clone_size j_call v_call d_call cdr3_nt cdr3_aa
- TRBJ1-4 TRBV29-1 TRBD1 TGCAGCGTTGCCCGGACAGGAAAGGATGAAAAACTGTTTTTT CSVARTGKDEKLFF
once TRBJ1-5 TRBV20-1 - TGCAGTGTGGCGGGTAAACAGCCCCAGCATTTT CSVAGKQPQHF
- TRBJ2-5 TRBV15 TRBD1 TGTGCCACCAGCAAGGGACAGGGGGGTTGGGAGACCCAGTACTTC CATSKGQGGWETQYF
- TRBJ2-2 TRBV14 - TGTGCCAGCAGCCAAGATTGGAGACCTGGCGGGGAGCTGTTTTTT CASSQDWRPGGELFF
- TRBJ2-7 TRBV15 - TGTGCCACCAGTACGGTACGGGCCTACGAGCAGTACTTC CATSTVRAYEQYF
- TRBJ2-4 TRBV7-9 - TGTGCCAGCAGCTTACGTGCACCGGACAGAGACATTCAGTACTTC CASSLRAPDRDIQYF
- TRBJ2-5 TRBV5-1 - TGCGCCGGGGCCTTGGACAGACCAACGGGGACCCAGTACTTC CAGALDRPTGTQYF
- TRBJ1-1 TRBV4-3 TRBD1 TGCGCCAGCGGACAGGAAGATGACACTGAAGCTTTCTTT CASGQEDDTEAFF
- TRBJ2-2 TRBV7-2 TRBD2 TGTGCCAGCAGCTTACCTAGCGGGATGAACACCGGGGAGCTGTTTTTT CASSLPSGMNTGELFF
- TRBJ2-1 TRBV5-1 - TGCGCCAGCAGCAACCTCGGAACCAGCTCCTACAATGAGCAGTTCTTC CASSNLGTSSYNEQFF
- TRBJ2-1 TRBV7-9 TRBD2 TGTGCCAGCAGCTTATTAGCGGGAGGGGGCAATGAGCAGTTCTTC CASSLLAGGGNEQFF
- TRBJ1-2 TRBV2 TRBD1 TGTGCCAGCAGTGAAGGGGACAGCAGGGGCTATGGCTACACCTTC CASSEGDSRGYGYTF
- TRBJ1-4 TRBV21-1 - TGTGCCAGCAGCCCCGGGGGGAGTGAGAGTATGGATGAAAAACTGTTTTTT CASSPGGSESMDEKLFF